The rows below give T cell receptor beta chains drawn from one sample of a study of Graves' ophthalmopathy and Graves' hyperthyroidism. Each CDR3 protein gets one entry after TCRdb re-called the multiplex PCR reads with MiXCR. The sample has 900,000 to 1,200,000 distinct CDR3 sequences; about 35% are singletons. The sequencing sample was made of peripheral blood or thyroid tissue (not recorded which). The receptors come from an adult man with Graves' hyperthyroidism. Each CDR3 is given with its conserved first and last residue. Fields, in order: V gene, clone size, D gene, J gene, CDR3 DNA, CDR3 protein. D genes are given only for firm matches. Not all rows give a size; the values are once, few, many and, for expanded clones, a class.

TRBV7-6,few,TRBD1,TRBJ1-5,TGTGCCAGCAGCTTAGCTCCGGGACAGGGGCCTGGATGGCCCCAGCATTTT,CASSLAPGQGPGWPQHF
TRBV20-1,few,NA,TRBJ2-5,TGCAGTGCTACTCAGGGGCTCCTGGAGACCCAGTACTTC,CSATQGLLETQYF
TRBV2,many,NA,TRBJ2-7,TGTGCCAGCAAGGTCACAGGGCTTTTCTACGAGCAGTACTTC,CASKVTGLFYEQYF
TRBV27,NA,NA,TRBJ1-5,TGTGCCAGCAGTGCCTCTCAAGTCAATCAGCCCCAGCATTTT,CASSASQVNQPQHF
TRBV20-1,many,TRBD1,TRBJ1-5,TGCAGTGCTAGGGAGCGACAGGGTCATCAGCCCCAGCATTTT,CSARERQGHQPQHF
TRBV10-1,many,NA,TRBJ2-7,TGCGCCAGCAGTGAGTCTGGGCAGCCCGACGAGCAGTACTTC,CASSESGQPDEQYF
TRBV6-5,few,TRBD1,TRBJ1-2,TGTGCCAGCAGTGAAGAGACGGGACAGATCATCCCTAACTATGGCTACACCTTC,CASSEETGQIIPNYGYTF
TRBV7-8,NA,TRBD2,TRBJ2-7,TGTGCCAGCAGCTTAGGTCAAGCGGGAGACGAGCAGTACTTC,CASSLGQAGDEQYF
TRBV20-1,many,NA,TRBJ1-1,TGCAGTGCTAGCCCCGCCAGGGGCCCCATGAACACTGAAGCTTTCTTT,CSASPARGPMNTEAFF
TRBV10-3,NA,TRBD2,TRBJ2-2,TGTGCCATCAGCTCTAGCGGGAGGACCGGGGAGCTGTTTTTT,CAISSSGRTGELFF
TRBV12-3/TRBV12-4,many,NA,TRBJ1-6,TGTGCCAGCAGTCAATCGACACCTCAAAATTCACCCCTCCACTTT,CASSQSTPQNSPLHF
TRBV9,many,NA,TRBJ1-3,TGTGCCAGCAGCGGCCGACAGCGAACTGGAAACACCATATATTTT,CASSGRQRTGNTIYF
TRBV20-1,once,TRBD2,TRBJ2-5,TGCAGTGCAAAACCCCACCTAGCGGGAGGGCAAGAGACCCAGTACTTC,CSAKPHLAGGQETQYF
TRBV2,many,TRBD1,TRBJ1-5,TGTGCCAGCAGTGTCAGTGGGACAGGGTATCAGCCCCAGCATTTT,CASSVSGTGYQPQHF
TRBV9,NA,TRBD1,TRBJ1-2,TGTGCCAGCAGCCAAGATCAACGTCGTCAGGGGGCGCCTGGCTACACCTTC,CASSQDQRRQGAPGYTF
TRBV7-2,NA,TRBD1,TRBJ2-7,TGTGCCAGCAGTTACGGACAGGTTCCCTACGAGCAGTACTTC,CASSYGQVPYEQYF
TRBV7-6,many,TRBD1,TRBJ2-5,TGTGCCAGCAGCGCAATAGGGACAGGGGGTGGTGAGACCCAGTACTTC,CASSAIGTGGGETQYF
TRBV7-9,NA,TRBD1,TRBJ1-2,TGTGCCAGCAGCTTTCAGGGGGCCAGCTACACCTTC,CASSFQGASYTF
TRBV5-1,many,TRBD1,TRBJ1-6,TGCGCCAGCAGCTTCACCGGGACAGGGTTTAATTCACCCCTCCACTTT,CASSFTGTGFNSPLHF
TRBV29-1,NA,NA,TRBJ2-5,TGCAGCGTTTCTAGGGAGTCGGAGACCCAGTACTTC,CSVSRESETQYF
TRBV7-9,NA,NA,TRBJ2-7,TGTGCCAGCAGCCCTGGGACGTGGGAGCAGTACTTC,CASSPGTWEQYF
TRBV10-3,NA,NA,TRBJ1-2,TGTGCCATCAGTGGACCACGGGGGTATGGCTACACCTTC,CAISGPRGYGYTF
TRBV5-5,many,NA,TRBJ1-2,TGTGCCAGCAGCTTGGTGGAGGGGTGGGGCTATGGCTACACCTTC,CASSLVEGWGYGYTF
TRBV7-2,few,NA,TRBJ2-5,TGTGCCAGCAGCGTGGAAGTAGAGACATATCTCCAAGAGACCCAGTACTTC,CASSVEVETYLQETQYF
TRBV15,many,TRBD2,TRBJ2-2,TGTGCCACCAAAGGGGCGGGGGCCGGGGAGCTGTTTTTT,CATKGAGAGELFF
TRBV5-1,many,NA,TRBJ1-4,TGCGCCAGCAGCACAGGCGGTCCTGAAGAAAAACTGTTTTTT,CASSTGGPEEKLFF
TRBV7-2,many,NA,TRBJ1-6,TGTGCCAGCAGCCACGGGATTTTAAGTTCACCCCTCCACTTT,CASSHGILSSPLHF
TRBV7-2,many,NA,TRBJ1-6,TGTGCCAGCAGACAGTATGATTCGTGGGAGCCCCTCCACTTT,CASRQYDSWEPLHF
TRBV19,NA,NA,TRBJ2-7,TGTGCCAGTAGTATAGCGGGGAGAGCCTACGAGCAGTACTTC,CASSIAGRAYEQYF
TRBV20-1,NA,NA,TRBJ1-2,TGCAGTGCCAGTGTGACGGTCACTGACTATGGCTACACCTTC,CSASVTVTDYGYTF
TRBV6-6,many,NA,TRBJ2-5,TGTGCCAGCAGTTACGGCCGGGAGACCCAGTACTTC,CASSYGRETQYF
TRBV2,NA,NA,TRBJ2-1,TGTGCCAGCGGGGCTAGCGCCAATGAGCAGTTCTTC,CASGASANEQFF
TRBV7-3,many,NA,TRBJ2-5,TGTGCCAGCAGGTCGACCCGCTCCACCCAGTACTTC,CASRSTRSTQYF
TRBV13,many,TRBD1,TRBJ1-6,TGTGCCAGCAGCACATCACAGGGGCTGGATAATTCACCCCTCCACTTT,CASSTSQGLDNSPLHF
TRBV15,many,NA,TRBJ1-1,TGTGCCACCAGCAGAGAGGGAATGAACACTGAAGCTTTCTTT,CATSREGMNTEAFF
TRBV12-3/TRBV12-4,few,NA,TRBJ2-7,TGTGCCAGCACGAGGGGAGCGACCTCCTACGAGCAGTACTTC,CASTRGATSYEQYF
TRBV7-8,few,TRBD1,TRBJ2-7,TGTGCCAGCAGCTCCGGACAGGGTCTCGGTCAGCCCCAGCAGTACTTC,CASSSGQGLGQPQQYF